This TCR beta chain was recovered during a study of blood T cell repertoires in COVID-19. Background on the study: The United States, Italy and Spain supplied acute and convalescent COVID-19 samples. T cells, B-cell-depleted T cells, or PBMCs supplied cDNA or gDNA.

V lost 2 bases and J lost 8, with 6 bases in between. The CDR3 totals 12 residues. Germline lookup yields CDR1 SGHTA and CDR2 FQGTGA. Methods used by the authors: Amplifying reference gene primers gave estimates of nucleated cell counts. Libraries were prepared by immunoSEQ multiplex PCR; TCRdb keeps only in-frame clonotypes and omits some of them. That table is the source of V, J and clone size, and D and trimming were worked out from the DNA. The table has about 42,000 clones, around 81% seen once; the top ten hold 5.4%. The receptor comes from a man aged 45-60 years with active COVID-19. This rearrangement joins TRBV7-3 to TRBJ1-4; no clear D. The sample comprised peripheral blood. CDR3 region: CASSLLEEKLFF. CDR3 in DNA: TGTGCCAGCAGCTTATTGGAGGAAAAACTGTTTTTT. Supplemented by reference TRBV7-3 and TRBJ1-4, the full variable domain reads GAGVSQTPSNKVTEKGKYVELRCDPISGHTALYWYRQSLGQGPEFLIYFQGTGAADDSGLPNDRFFAVRPEGSVSTLKIQRTERGDSAVYLCASSLLEEKLFFGSGTQLSVL.